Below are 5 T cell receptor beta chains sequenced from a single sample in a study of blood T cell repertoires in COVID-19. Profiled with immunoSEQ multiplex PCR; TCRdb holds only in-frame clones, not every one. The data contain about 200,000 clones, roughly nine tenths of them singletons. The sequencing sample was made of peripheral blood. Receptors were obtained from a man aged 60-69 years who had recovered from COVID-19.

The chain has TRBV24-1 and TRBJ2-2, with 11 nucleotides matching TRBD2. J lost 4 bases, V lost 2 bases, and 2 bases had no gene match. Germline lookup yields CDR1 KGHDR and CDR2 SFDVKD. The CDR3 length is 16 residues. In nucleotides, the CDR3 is TGTGCCACCAGTGATTCGGGGACTAGCGGCACCGGGGAGCTGTTTTTT. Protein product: CATSDSGTSGTGELFF.

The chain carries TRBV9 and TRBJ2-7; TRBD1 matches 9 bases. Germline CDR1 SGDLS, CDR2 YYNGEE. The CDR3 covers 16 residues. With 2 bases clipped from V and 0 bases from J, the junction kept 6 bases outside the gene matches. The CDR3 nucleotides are TGTGCCAGCAGCGTCGGGACAGGGATAGACTCCTACGAGCAGTACTTC. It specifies CASSVGTGIDSYEQYF.

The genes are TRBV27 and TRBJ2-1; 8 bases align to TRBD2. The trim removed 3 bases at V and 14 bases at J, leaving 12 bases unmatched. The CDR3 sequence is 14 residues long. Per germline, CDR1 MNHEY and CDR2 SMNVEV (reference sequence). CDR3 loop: CASSFGLASDQEFF. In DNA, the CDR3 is TGTGCCAGCAGTTTTGGACTAGCTAGCGATCAGGAGTTCTTC.

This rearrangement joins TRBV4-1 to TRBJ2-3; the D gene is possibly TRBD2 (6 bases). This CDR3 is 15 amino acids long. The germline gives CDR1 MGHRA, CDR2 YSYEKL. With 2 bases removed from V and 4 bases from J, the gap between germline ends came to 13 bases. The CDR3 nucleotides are TGCGCCAGCAGCCAACCCCCCGGCGGGGCAGATACGCAGTATTTT. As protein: CASSQPPGGADTQYF.

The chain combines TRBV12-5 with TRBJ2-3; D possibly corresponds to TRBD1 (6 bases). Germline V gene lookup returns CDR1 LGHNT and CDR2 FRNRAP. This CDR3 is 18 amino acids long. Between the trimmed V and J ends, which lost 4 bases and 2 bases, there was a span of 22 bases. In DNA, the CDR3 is TGTGCTAGTGGTTCGTCCGCCAGGGGTTTGGAAATCACAGATACGCAGTATTTT. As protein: CASGSSARGLEITDTQYF.